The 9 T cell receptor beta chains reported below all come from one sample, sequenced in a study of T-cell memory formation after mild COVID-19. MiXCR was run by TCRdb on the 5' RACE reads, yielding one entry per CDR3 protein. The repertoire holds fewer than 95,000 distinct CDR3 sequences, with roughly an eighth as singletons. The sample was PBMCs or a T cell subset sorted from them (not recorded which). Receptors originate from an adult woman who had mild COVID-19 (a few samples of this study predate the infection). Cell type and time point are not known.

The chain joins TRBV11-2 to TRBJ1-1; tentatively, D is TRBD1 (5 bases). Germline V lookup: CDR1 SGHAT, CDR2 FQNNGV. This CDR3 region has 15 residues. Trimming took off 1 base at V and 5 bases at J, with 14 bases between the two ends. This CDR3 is CASSLAPRGRTEAFF. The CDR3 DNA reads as TGTGCCAGCAGCTTAGCCCCGAGGGGACGGACTGAAGCTTTCTTT.

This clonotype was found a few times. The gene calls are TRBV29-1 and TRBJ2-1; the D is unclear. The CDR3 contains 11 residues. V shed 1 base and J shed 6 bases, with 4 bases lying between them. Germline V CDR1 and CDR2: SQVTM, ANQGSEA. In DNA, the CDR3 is TGCAGCGTTGAAGTCGTCAATGAGCAGTTCTTC. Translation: CSVEVVNEQFF.

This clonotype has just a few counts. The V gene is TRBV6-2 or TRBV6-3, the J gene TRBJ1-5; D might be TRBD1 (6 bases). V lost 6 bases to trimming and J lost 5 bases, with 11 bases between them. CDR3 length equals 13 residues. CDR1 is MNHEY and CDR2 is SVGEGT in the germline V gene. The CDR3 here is CASSRGNYQPQHF. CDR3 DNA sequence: TGTGCCAGCAGCAGGGGCAATTATCAGCCCCAGCATTTT.

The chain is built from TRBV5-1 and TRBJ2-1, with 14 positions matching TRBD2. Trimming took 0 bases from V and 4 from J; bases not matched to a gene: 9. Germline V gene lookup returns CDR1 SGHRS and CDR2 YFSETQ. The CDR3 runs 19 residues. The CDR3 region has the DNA TGCGCCAGCAGCTTGGTTGGGACTAGCGGGAGTATGGGGTACAATGAGCAGTTCTTC. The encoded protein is CASSLVGTSGSMGYNEQFF.

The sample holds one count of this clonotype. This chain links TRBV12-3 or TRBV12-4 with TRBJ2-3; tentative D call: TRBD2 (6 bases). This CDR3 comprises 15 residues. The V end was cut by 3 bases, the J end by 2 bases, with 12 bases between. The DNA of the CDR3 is TGTGCCAGCAGTTTCGCCGCGGGGACCACAGATACGCAGTATTTT. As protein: CASSFAAGTTDTQYF.

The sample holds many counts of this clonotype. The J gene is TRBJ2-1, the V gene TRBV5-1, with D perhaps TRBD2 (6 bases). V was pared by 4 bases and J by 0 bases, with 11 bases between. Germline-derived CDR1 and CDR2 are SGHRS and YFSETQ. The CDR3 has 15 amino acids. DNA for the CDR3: TGCGCCAGCAGCGGGGGACTGAGCTCCTACAATGAGCAGTTCTTC. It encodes CASSGGLSSYNEQFF.

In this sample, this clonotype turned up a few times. The CDR3, as DNA: TGTGCCATCAGTGAGGGTGCTTGGGCGAGGAACACCGGGGAGCTGTTTTTT. Its translation: CAISEGAWARNTGELFF. The V gene is TRBV10-3, the J gene TRBJ2-2; D gene ambiguous. V was pared by 2 bases and J by 1 base, with 14 bases between. This CDR3 has 17 amino acids. Germline V CDR1 and CDR2: ENHRY, SYGVKD.

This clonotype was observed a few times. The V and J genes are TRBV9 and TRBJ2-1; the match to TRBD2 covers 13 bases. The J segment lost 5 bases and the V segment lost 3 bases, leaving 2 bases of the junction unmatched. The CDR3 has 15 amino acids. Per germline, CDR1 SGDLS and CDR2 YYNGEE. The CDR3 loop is CASSGTSGGDNEQFF. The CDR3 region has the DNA TGTGCCAGCAGCGGTACTAGCGGGGGGGACAATGAGCAGTTCTTC.

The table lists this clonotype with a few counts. The CDR3 loop reads CATSDLGGGDEQYF. In DNA form, the CDR3 reads TGTGCCACCAGTGACCTCGGAGGGGGCGACGAGCAGTACTTC. The chain is built from TRBV24-1 and TRBJ2-7; a weak D match, TRBD1 (7 bases). In germline, CDR1 is KGHDR, CDR2 SFDVKD. This CDR3 spans 14 amino acids. Deletions cut 4 bases from V and 5 bases from J, with 14 bases between.